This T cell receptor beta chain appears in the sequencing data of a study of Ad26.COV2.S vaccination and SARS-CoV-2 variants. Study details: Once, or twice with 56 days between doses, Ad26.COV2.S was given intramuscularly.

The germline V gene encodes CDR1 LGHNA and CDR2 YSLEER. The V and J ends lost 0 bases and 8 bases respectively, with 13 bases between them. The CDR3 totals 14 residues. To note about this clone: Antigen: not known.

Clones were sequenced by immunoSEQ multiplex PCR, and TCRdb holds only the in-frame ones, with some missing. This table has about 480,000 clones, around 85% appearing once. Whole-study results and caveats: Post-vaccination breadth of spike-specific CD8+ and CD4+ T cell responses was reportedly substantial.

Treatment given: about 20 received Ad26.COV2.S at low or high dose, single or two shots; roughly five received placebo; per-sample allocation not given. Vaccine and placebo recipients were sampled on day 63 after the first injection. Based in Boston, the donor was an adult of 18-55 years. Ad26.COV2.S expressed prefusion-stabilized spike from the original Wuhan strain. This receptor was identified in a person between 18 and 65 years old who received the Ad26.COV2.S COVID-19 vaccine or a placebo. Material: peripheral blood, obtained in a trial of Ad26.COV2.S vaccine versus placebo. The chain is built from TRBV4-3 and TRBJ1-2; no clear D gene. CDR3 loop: CASSQDLGLGGYTF. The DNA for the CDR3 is TGCGCCAGCAGCCAAGATCTGGGCTTGGGGGGCTACACCTTC.